This TCR beta chain was captured by sequencing in a study of blood T cell repertoires in COVID-19. Background on the study: Samples came from the United States, Italy and Spain, spanning acute and convalescent COVID-19. The cDNA or gDNA used as material had been derived from T cells, B-cell-depleted T cells, or PBMCs.

Method: immunoSEQ multiplex PCR; TCRdb's copy keeps in-frame clones and lacks some. Here the sample spans some 130,000 clones, about 80% being singletons. Germline V CDR1 and CDR2: SGHRS, YFSETQ. V gave up 4 bases and J gave up 2 bases; unmatched junction bases: 6. There are 16 residues in the CDR3. The clonotype comes from a middle-aged man with active or convalescent COVID-19. Sequencing was done on a sample of peripheral blood. The chain links TRBV5-1 to TRBJ2-3; 11 bases agree with TRBD2. Here the CDR3 DNA reads TGCGCCAGCAGCGATAAGACTAGCGGGGCCACAGATACGCAGTATTTT. This codes for CASSDKTSGATDTQYF.